Shown below are 24 T cell receptor beta chains from a single sample sequenced in a study of blood T cell repertoires in COVID-19. TCRdb's table, derived via immunoSEQ multiplex PCR, lists solely in-frame clones and lacks some. The data show fewer than 350,000 clones, about 86% seen once. The sample was peripheral blood. These receptors were obtained from a woman aged 60-70 years with active or convalescent COVID-19.

The V gene is TRBV12-5, the J gene TRBJ1-1, with 7 bases aligning to TRBD1. This CDR3 is built from 12 residues. Germline CDR1 reads LGHNT; CDR2 reads FRNRAP. V lost 5 bases, J lost 7 bases, and 4 bases stayed unmatched. The CDR3 protein is CASGPRDSEAFF. CDR3 DNA sequence: TGTGCTAGTGGTCCCAGGGACAGTGAAGCTTTCTTT. Variable domain in full (rest from reference TRBV12-5 and TRBJ1-1): DARVTQTPRHKVTEMGQEVTMRCQPILGHNTVFWYRQTMMQGLELLAYFRNRAPLDDSGMPKDRFSAEMPDATLATLKIQPSEPRDSAVYFCASGPRDSEAFFGQGTRLTVV.

This clone occurred many times. The genes are TRBV7-9 and TRBJ2-5, with TRBD2 identical over 7 bases. The CDR3 has 13 residues. V dropped 5 bases and J dropped 5; count of bases not matched to a gene: 5. CDR1 is SEHNR, CDR2 FQNEAQ, per germline (reference sequence). The CDR3 loop reads CASSPGGLETQYF. Written as DNA, the CDR3 is TGTGCCAGCAGCCCGGGGGGTCTGGAGACCCAGTACTTC.

J is TRBJ2-2 and V is TRBV3-1 (or the pseudogene TRBV3-2); 10 positions agree with TRBD2. The CDR3 sequence is 18 residues long. Losses at the gene ends were 0 bases for V and 4 bases for J; bases not matched to a gene: 8. Germline assignment: CDR1 LGHDT and CDR2 YNNKEL (reference sequence). The CDR3 loop is CASSQDRSGGIRTGELFF. In DNA form, the CDR3 reads TGTGCCAGCAGCCAAGATCGTAGCGGGGGGATTCGCACCGGGGAGCTGTTTTTT.

Concerning this clone: One end of the junction is discordant with germline, which a read error may explain. The V call is TRBV19, the J call TRBJ1-6; no clear D gene. There are 15 residues in the CDR3. Germline CDR1 reads LNHDA; CDR2 reads SQIVND (reference sequence). The CDR3 DNA is TGTGCCAGTAGTATTCAAGACTCCCATAATTCACCCCTCCACTTT. This encodes CASSIQDSHNSPLHF. Variable domain in full (rest from reference TRBV19 and TRBJ1-6): DGGITQSPKYLFRKEGQNVTLSCEQNLNHDAMYWYRQDPGQGLRLIYYSQIVNDFQKGDIAEGYSVSREKKESFPLTVTSAQKNPTAFYLCASSIQDSHNSPLHFGNGTRLTVT.

The rearrangement joins TRBV27 to TRBJ1-2; 12 nucleotides agree with TRBD1. Germline V gene data show CDR1 as MNHEY and CDR2 as SMNVEV (reference sequence). The V and J ends lost 3 bases and 13 bases, in that order; junction bases with no gene match: 6. The CDR3 totals 13 residues. The CDR3 sequence: CASSFAGQGAVTF. The CDR3, as DNA: TGTGCCAGCAGTTTTGCGGGACAGGGGGCGGTCACCTTC.

This clone is a singleton in its sample. This chain connects TRBV5-4 to TRBJ2-5; D is perhaps TRBD2 (5 bases). Trimming shortened V by 0 bases and J by 2 bases, and 11 bases separated the two germline ends. This CDR3 is built from 15 residues. Looked up from germline, CDR1 is SGHNT and CDR2 is YYREEE (reference sequence). CDR3 protein: CASSLGPGRQETQYF. CDR3 in DNA: TGTGCCAGCAGCTTGGGTCCGGGGAGACAAGAGACCCAGTACTTC.

This rearrangement joins TRBV9 to TRBJ2-2; a weak D match, TRBD1 (6 bases). V lost 2 bases and J lost 2, with 10 bases in between. This CDR3 contains 15 residues. Germline V CDR1 and CDR2: SGDLS, YYNGEE. CDR3 protein: CASSVLQGNTGELFF. The CDR3 DNA is TGTGCCAGCAGCGTCCTACAGGGTAACACCGGGGAGCTGTTTTTT. Full variable domain (outside the CDR3, taken from reference TRBV9 and TRBJ2-2): DSGVTQTPKHLITATGQRVTLRCSPRSGDLSVYWYQQSLDQGLQFLIQYYNGEERAKGNILERFSAQQFPDLHSELNLSSLELGDSALYFCASSVLQGNTGELFFGEGSRLTVL.

The genes are TRBV24-1 and TRBJ2-2, with TRBD1 matching 8 bases. V lost 4 bases, J lost 1 base, and 4 bases stayed unmatched. CDR1 is KGHDR, CDR2 SFDVKD, per germline. This CDR3 comprises 16 residues. CDR3 nucleotide sequence: TGTGCCACCAGTGAGGCCGGGACAGGGAACACCGGGGAGCTGTTTTTT. Translating gives CATSEAGTGNTGELFF.

The chain employs TRBV18 and TRBJ2-3; the D is unclear. Trimming cost V 2 bases and J 2 bases, with 11 bases left between them. This CDR3 spans 15 amino acids. Germline V gene data show CDR1 as KGHSH and CDR2 as LQKENI. This CDR3 is CASSPGRRSTDTQYF. The CDR3 DNA follows: TGTGCCAGCTCACCAGGCAGGCGTTCCACAGATACGCAGTATTTT.

The chain uses TRBV2 and TRBJ1-6; D is perhaps TRBD1 (6 bases). CDR1 and CDR2 (germline): SNHLY, FYNNEI. V lost 2 bases and J lost 8, with 10 bases in between. The CDR3 has 14 residues. In nucleotides, the CDR3 is TGTGCCAGCAGTGAAAACAGGGAATATTCACCCCTCCACTTT. Translation: CASSENREYSPLHF.

The rearrangement uses TRBV18 and TRBJ1-4, with 8 bases matching TRBD1. Looked up from germline, CDR1 is KGHSH and CDR2 is LQKENI. The CDR3 contains 17 residues. V shed 3 bases and J 0 bases; nucleotides not matched to a gene: 6. CDR3 sequence reads: CASSPFGTGATNEKLFF. In DNA form, the CDR3 reads TGTGCCAGCTCACCGTTTGGGACAGGCGCAACTAATGAAAAACTGTTTTTT.

This chain connects TRBV7-2 to TRBJ1-1; D perhaps matches TRBD1 (6 bases). Trimming cost V 6 bases and J 4 bases, with 21 bases left between them. This CDR3 is built from 16 residues. Germline lookup yields CDR1 SGHTA and CDR2 FQGNSA. The CDR3 nucleotides read TGTGCCAGCAGTCACCAGGGGCAGCTATATCGCACTGAAGCTTTCTTT. It is translated as CASSHQGQLYRTEAFF.

On this clone itself: Other DNA sequences in the same sample also yield this CDR3. The chain employs TRBV5-1 and TRBJ2-7; 9 nucleotides match TRBD2. CDR3 size: 14 residues. The ends lost 4 bases at V and 0 bases at J; junction bases unmatched: 2. Per germline, CDR1 SGHRS and CDR2 YFSETQ. CDR3 bases: TGCGCCAGCAGCCTTAGCGGGGGCTCCTACGAGCAGTACTTC. It codes for CASSLSGGSYEQYF.

The chain links TRBV29-1 to TRBJ1-1, with D possibly matching TRBD1 (6 bases). The germline CDR1 and CDR2 sequences are SQVTM and ANQGSEA. V lost 6 bases and J lost 6, with 14 bases in between. CDR3 length equals 12 residues. The CDR3 is CSVSWGPAEAFF. The CDR3 DNA reads as TGCAGCGTGTCTTGGGGGCCCGCTGAAGCTTTCTTT.

The rearrangement links TRBV10-3 to TRBJ1-1, with D maybe TRBD1 (5 bases). Trimming removed 8 bases from V and 4 bases from J, with 11 bases in between. This CDR3 is built from 12 residues. Germline V lookup: CDR1 ENHRY, CDR2 SYGVKD. CDR3 DNA sequence: TGTGCCATCGCAGAAGGGGTCACTGAAGCTTTCTTT. Translated: CAIAEGVTEAFF.

The chain combines TRBV3-1 (or the pseudogene TRBV3-2) with TRBJ2-5; 8 nucleotides line up with TRBD2. The CDR3 length is 16 residues. Germline V gene data show CDR1 as LGHDT and CDR2 as YNNKEL (reference sequence). Unmatched junction bases numbered 12, after V lost 4 bases and J lost 5 bases. As DNA, the CDR3 is TGTGCCAGCAGCCCCCTCAACGGGGGGGCCGGGGAGACCCAGTACTTC. It specifies CASSPLNGGAGETQYF.

The chain couples TRBV27 to TRBJ2-1; 9 bases are shared with TRBD2. In germline, CDR1 is MNHEY, CDR2 SMNVEV (reference sequence). V lost 3 bases, J lost 3 bases, and 3 bases stayed unmatched. The CDR3 is 15 residues long. The CDR3 loop reads CASSFAGGVYNEQFF. The CDR3 DNA reads as TGTGCCAGCAGTTTCGCGGGGGGGGTCTACAATGAGCAGTTCTTC.

In this sample, this clone turned up a few times. The chain recombines TRBV9 with TRBJ2-6; TRBD1 agrees at 7 bases. The junction had 11 bases not matched to a gene; V was cut back by 7 bases and J by 1 base. Germline V gene lookup returns CDR1 SGDLS and CDR2 YYNGEE. The CDR3 is 17 amino acids. The CDR3 loop reads CASGHRDSKSGANVLTF. CDR3 DNA: TGTGCCAGCGGACATAGGGACAGCAAGTCTGGGGCCAACGTCCTGACTTTC.

The chain is built from TRBV5-6 and TRBJ2-5, with D perhaps TRBD2 (5 bases). Trimming stripped 2 bases from V and 2 bases from J, with 13 bases between. Germline lookup yields CDR1 SGHDT and CDR2 YYEEEE. The CDR3 extends over 15 amino acids. For the CDR3, the DNA is TGTGCCAGCAGCTTTTTCGAGCGGAAGCAAGAGACCCAGTACTTC. Translation: CASSFFERKQETQYF.

The CDR3 spells CASSPGGTDYEQYF. For the CDR3, the DNA is TGCGCCAGCAGCCCGGGCGGGACGGATTACGAGCAGTACTTC. The chain uses TRBV5-1 and TRBJ2-7, with D possibly matching TRBD2 (6 bases). The CDR3 is 14 residues long. CDR1 SGHRS and CDR2 YFSETQ come from the germline V gene. The V end lost 4 bases, the J end lost 4 bases, and 15 bases lay between the germline ends.

CDR3 DNA sequence: TGTGCCAGCAGCTTGGTACTAGCGGGGGGGGACTACGAGCAGTACTTC. Encoded protein: CASSLVLAGGDYEQYF. This sequence joins TRBV5-6 and TRBJ2-7; 13 positions match TRBD2. CDR3 length: 16 amino acids. V shed 0 bases and J 3 bases; nucleotides not matched to a gene: 3. Germline CDR1 is SGHDT and CDR2 is YYEEEE.

The genes are TRBV28 and TRBJ1-2; D gene unclear. The V gene's germline CDR1 is MDHEN and CDR2 SYDVKM. V lost 2 bases, J lost 4 bases, and 5 bases lay in between. This CDR3 region has 12 residues. CDR3 in DNA: TGTGCCAGCAGTTTAGAGGGCTATGGCTACACCTTC. Amino acid sequence: CASSLEGYGYTF.

The V gene is TRBV11-2, the J gene TRBJ2-1, with 9 bases identical to TRBD2. There are 16 residues in the CDR3. J was trimmed by 7 bases and V by 1 base; bases with no gene match: 8. In germline, CDR1 is SGHAT, CDR2 FQNNGV. The CDR3 reads CASSLVRGGTVNEQFF. The CDR3 DNA reads TGTGCCAGCAGCTTAGTGCGGGGGGGCACAGTTAATGAGCAGTTCTTC.

The count of this clone is one. The chain uses TRBV28 and TRBJ1-2, with D maybe TRBD1 (5 bases). V lost 7 bases and J lost 0, with 15 bases in between. The CDR3 loop spans 15 amino acids. The germline CDR1 and CDR2 sequences are MDHEN and SYDVKM. The DNA for the CDR3 is TGTGCCAGCACCTGGCGGGGGTATCCTAACTATGGCTACACCTTC. Amino acid sequence: CASTWRGYPNYGYTF.